The clone carrying this TCR beta chain was observed at least ten times. No antigen is known for it. This entry is derived from a study of CD8 T cells in ankylosing spondylitis. Notes on the study in general: Within ankylosing spondylitis blood, a TCR beta motif made up of eight or nine highly homologous variants appeared to be characteristic. The study looked at matched synovial fluid samples from ankylosing spondylitis patients. Disease-linked clones were reported to be significantly enriched there. CD8+ by phenotype, disease-linked clones were relatively rare in peripheral blood.

TCRdb analysed the 5' RACE reads with MiXCR anew, one entry per CDR3 protein. Here the sample spans approximately 550,000 distinct CDR3 sequences, approximately 12% being singletons. V lost 3 bases and J 10 bases, leaving 12 bases between the germline ends. CDR1 and CDR2 from the germline V gene are SGHTA and FQGNSA. The CDR3 covers 12 residues. This chain links TRBV7-2 with TRBJ1-1, with D unresolved. Sequencing was performed on blood, either unsorted or a sorted T cell fraction (not recorded which). The TCR was taken from a male donor with ankylosing spondylitis. CDR3 in amino acids: CASSFQASGAFF. CDR3 DNA sequence: TGTGCCAGCAGCTTCCAGGCTTCGGGAGCTTTCTTT.